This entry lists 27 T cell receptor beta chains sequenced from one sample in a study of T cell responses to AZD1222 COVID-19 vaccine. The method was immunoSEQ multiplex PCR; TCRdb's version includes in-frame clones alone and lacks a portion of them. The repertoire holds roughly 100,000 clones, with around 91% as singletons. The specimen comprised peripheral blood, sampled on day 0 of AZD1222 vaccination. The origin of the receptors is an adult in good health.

The CDR3 region is CASSEEYEQYF. CDR3 nucleotide sequence: TGTGCCAGCAGTGAAGAATACGAGCAGTACTTC. The chain recombines TRBV2 with TRBJ2-7, with D uncertain. This CDR3 comprises 11 residues. Germline assignment: CDR1 SNHLY and CDR2 FYNNEI. Trimming left V 1 base short and J 4 bases short, with 2 bases between.

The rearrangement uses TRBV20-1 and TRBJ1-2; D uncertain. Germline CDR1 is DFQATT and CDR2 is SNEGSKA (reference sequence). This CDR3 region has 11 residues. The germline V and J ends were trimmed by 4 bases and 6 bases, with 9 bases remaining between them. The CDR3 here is CSANSLHGYTF. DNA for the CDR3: TGCAGTGCTAATTCTCTTCATGGCTACACCTTC.

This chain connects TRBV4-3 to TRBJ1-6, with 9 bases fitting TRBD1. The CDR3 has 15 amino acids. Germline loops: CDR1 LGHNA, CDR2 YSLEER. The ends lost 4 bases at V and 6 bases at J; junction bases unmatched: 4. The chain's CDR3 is CASSPGTGSNSPLHF. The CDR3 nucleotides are TGCGCCAGCAGCCCCGGGACAGGGTCTAATTCACCCCTCCACTTT.

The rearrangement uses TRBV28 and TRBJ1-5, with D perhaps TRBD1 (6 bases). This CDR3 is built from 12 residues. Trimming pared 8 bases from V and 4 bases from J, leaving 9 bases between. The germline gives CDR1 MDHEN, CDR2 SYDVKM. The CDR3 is CASQGGNQPQHF. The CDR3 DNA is TGTGCCAGCCAAGGGGGGAATCAGCCCCAGCATTTT.

This CDR3 reads CSVGLLSGNHEQYF. In DNA form, the CDR3 reads TGCAGCGTTGGCTTACTGAGCGGGAACCACGAGCAGTACTTC. The chain couples TRBV29-1 to TRBJ2-7, with 7 bases matching TRBD2. CDR1 is SQVTM, CDR2 ANQGSEA, per germline. V was pared by 4 bases and J by 5 bases, with 11 bases of the junction left unmatched. The CDR3 runs to 14 residues.

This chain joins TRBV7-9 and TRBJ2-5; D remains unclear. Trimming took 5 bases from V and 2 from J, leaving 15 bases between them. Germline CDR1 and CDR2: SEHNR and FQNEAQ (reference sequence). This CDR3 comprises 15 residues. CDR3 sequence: CASSPMRSKQETQYF. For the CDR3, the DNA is TGTGCCAGCAGCCCTATGAGGTCCAAACAAGAGACCCAGTACTTC.

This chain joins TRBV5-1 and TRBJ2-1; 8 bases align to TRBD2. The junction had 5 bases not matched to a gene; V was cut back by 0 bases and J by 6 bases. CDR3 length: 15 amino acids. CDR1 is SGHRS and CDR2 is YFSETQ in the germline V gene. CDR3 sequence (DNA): TGCGCCAGCAGCTTGGGAGCGGGAGCGTCCAATGAGCAGTTCTTC. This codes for CASSLGAGASNEQFF.

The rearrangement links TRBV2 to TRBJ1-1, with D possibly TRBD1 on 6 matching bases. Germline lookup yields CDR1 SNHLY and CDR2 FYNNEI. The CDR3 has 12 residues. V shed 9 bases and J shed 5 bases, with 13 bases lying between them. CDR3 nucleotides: TGTGCCAGTTCACAGGGTGGGACTGAAGCTTTCTTT. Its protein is CASSQGGTEAFF.

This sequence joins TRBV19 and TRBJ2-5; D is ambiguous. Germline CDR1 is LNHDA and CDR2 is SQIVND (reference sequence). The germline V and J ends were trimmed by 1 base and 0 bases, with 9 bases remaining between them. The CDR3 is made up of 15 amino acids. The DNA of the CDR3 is TGTGCCAGTAGTATAGGTGGGCTGTACCAAGAGACCCAGTACTTC. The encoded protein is CASSIGGLYQETQYF.

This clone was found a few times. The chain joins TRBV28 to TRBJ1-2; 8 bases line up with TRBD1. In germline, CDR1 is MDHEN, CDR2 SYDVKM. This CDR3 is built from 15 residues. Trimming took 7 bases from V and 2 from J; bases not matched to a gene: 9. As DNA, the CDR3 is TGTGCCAGCACCAAATTCGGACAGGGAAACTATGGCTACACCTTC. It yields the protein CASTKFGQGNYGYTF.

DNA for the CDR3: TGTGCCATCAGGAGGGGGGGCACTGAAGCTTTCTTT. The encoded protein is CAIRRGGTEAFF. V is TRBV10-3 and J is TRBJ1-1; a weak D match, TRBD1 (6 bases). CDR1 and CDR2 from the germline V gene are ENHRY and SYGVKD. The CDR3 length is 12 residues. With 6 bases removed from V and 4 bases from J, the gap between germline ends came to 9 bases.

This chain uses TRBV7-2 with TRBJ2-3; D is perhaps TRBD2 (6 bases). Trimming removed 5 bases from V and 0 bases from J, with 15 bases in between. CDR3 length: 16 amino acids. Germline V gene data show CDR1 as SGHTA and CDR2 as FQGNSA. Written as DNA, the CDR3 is TGTGCCAGCAGCCCTCCGGGACTGGCTAGCACAGATACGCAGTATTTT. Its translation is CASSPPGLASTDTQYF. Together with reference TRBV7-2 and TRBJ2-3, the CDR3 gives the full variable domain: GAGVSQSPSNKVTEKGKDVELRCDPISGHTALYWYRQSLGQGLEFLIYFQGNSAPDKSGLPSDRFSAERTGGSVSTLTIQRTQQEDSAVYLCASSPPGLASTDTQYFGPGTRLTVL.

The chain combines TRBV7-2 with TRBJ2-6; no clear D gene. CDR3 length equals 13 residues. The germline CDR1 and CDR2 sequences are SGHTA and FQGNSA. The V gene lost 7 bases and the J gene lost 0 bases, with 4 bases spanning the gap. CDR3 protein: CASTTSGANVLTF. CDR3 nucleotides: TGTGCCAGCACCACCTCTGGGGCCAACGTCCTGACTTTC.

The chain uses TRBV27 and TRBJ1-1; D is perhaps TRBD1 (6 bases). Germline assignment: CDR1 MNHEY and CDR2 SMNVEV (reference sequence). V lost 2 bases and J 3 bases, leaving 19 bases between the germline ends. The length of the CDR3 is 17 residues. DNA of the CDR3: TGTGCCAGCAGTTTAGGCCTGAGACAGGCGAAATACACTGAAGCTTTCTTT. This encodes CASSLGLRQAKYTEAFF.

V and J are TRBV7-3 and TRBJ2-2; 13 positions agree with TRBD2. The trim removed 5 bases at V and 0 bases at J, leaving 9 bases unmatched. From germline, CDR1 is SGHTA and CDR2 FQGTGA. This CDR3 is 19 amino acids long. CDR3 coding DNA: TGTGCCAGCAGCCGGACTAGCGGGAGCCCTCCGCCGAACACCGGGGAGCTGTTTTTT. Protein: CASSRTSGSPPPNTGELFF.

The CDR3 is CASSWRTGAGELFF. The DNA of the CDR3 is TGCGCCAGCAGCTGGAGGACAGGGGCCGGGGAGCTGTTTTTT. The rearrangement links TRBV5-1 to TRBJ2-2; 9 bases align to TRBD1. In germline, CDR1 is SGHRS, CDR2 YFSETQ. The CDR3 has 14 residues. Trimming at V came to 3 bases and at J to 6 bases, leaving 3 bases not matched to a gene.

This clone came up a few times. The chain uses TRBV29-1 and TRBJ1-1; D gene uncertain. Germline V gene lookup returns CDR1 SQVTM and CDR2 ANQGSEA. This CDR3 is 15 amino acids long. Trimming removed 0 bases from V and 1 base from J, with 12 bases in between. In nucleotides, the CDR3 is TGCAGCGTTGAAGATCGGGCAGGATCGAACACTGAAGCTTTCTTT. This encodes CSVEDRAGSNTEAFF.

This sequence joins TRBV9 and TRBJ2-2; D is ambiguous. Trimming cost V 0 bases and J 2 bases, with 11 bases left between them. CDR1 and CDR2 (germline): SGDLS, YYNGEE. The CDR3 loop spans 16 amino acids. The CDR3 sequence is CASSVAAGANTGELFF. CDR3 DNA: TGTGCCAGCAGCGTAGCGGCAGGAGCCAACACCGGGGAGCTGTTTTTT.

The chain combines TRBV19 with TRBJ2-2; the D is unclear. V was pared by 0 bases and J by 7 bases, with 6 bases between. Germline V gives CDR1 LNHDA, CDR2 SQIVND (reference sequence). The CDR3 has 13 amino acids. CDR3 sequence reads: CASSIEKGGELFF. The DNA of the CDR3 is TGTGCCAGTAGTATAGAAAAGGGCGGGGAGCTGTTTTTT. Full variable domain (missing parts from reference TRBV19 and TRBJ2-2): DGGITQSPKYLFRKEGQNVTLSCEQNLNHDAMYWYRQDPGQGLRLIYYSQIVNDFQKGDIAEGYSVSREKKESFPLTVTSAQKNPTAFYLCASSIEKGGELFFGEGSRLTVL.

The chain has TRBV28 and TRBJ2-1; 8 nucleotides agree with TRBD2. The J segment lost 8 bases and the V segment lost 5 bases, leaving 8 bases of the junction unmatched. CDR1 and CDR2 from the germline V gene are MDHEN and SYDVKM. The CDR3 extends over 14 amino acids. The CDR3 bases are TGTGCCAGCAGTCCTAGCGGGCCCGTGGATGAGCAGTTCTTC. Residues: CASSPSGPVDEQFF.

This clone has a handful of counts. CDR3 region: CASSASGRPNTEAFF. For the CDR3, the DNA is TGTGCCAGCAGCGCCAGCGGACGGCCGAACACTGAAGCTTTCTTT. This chain uses TRBV7-9 with TRBJ1-1, with no clear D. The CDR3 length is 15 residues. CDR1 is SEHNR and CDR2 is FQNEAQ in the germline V gene (reference sequence). The V end lost 5 bases, the J end lost 1 base, and 14 bases lay between the germline ends. The complete variable domain, with remaining parts taken from reference TRBV7-9 and TRBJ1-1, reads DTGVSQNPRHKITKRGQNVTFRCDPISEHNRLYWYRQTLGQGPEFLTYFQNEAQLEKSRLLSDRFSAERPKGSFSTLEIQRTEQGDSAMYLCASSASGRPNTEAFFGQGTRLTVV.

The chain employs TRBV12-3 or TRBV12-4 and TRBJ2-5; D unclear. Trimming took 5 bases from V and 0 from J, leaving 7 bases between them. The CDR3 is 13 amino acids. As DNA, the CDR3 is TGTGCCAGCAGTGAACAAAACCAAGAGACCCAGTACTTC. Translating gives CASSEQNQETQYF.

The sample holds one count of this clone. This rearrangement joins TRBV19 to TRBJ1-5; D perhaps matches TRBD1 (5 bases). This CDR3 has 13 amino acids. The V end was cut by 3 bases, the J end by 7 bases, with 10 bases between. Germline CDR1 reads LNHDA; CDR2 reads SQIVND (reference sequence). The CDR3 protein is CASSMGEGQPQHF. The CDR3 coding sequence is TGTGCCAGTAGTATGGGGGAGGGCCAGCCCCAGCATTTT.

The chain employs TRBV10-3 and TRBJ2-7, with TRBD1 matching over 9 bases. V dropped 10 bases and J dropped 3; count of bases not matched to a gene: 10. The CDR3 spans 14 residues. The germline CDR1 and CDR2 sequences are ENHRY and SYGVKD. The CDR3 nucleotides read TGTGCCACCTCAGGATTGGGACAGGGCTACGAGCAGTACTTC. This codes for CATSGLGQGYEQYF.

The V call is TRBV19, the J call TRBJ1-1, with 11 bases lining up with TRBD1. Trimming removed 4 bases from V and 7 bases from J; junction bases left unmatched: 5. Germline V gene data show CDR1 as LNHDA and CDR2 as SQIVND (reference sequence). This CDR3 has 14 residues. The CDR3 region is CASSTGQGAYEAFF. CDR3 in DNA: TGTGCCAGTAGTACCGGACAGGGGGCTTATGAAGCTTTCTTT.

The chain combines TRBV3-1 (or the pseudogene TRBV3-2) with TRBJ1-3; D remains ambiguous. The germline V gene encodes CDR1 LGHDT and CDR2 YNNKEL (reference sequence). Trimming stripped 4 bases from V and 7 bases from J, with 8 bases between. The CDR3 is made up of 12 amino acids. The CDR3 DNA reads TGTGCCAGCAGCCTCCAAAGGAACACCATATATTTT. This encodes CASSLQRNTIYF.

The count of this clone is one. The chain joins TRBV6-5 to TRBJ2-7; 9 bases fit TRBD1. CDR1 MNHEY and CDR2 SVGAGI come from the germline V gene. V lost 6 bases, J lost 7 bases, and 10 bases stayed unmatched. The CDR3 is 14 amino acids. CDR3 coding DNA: TGTGCCAGCAGCGCGGACAGGGGATGGTCGGAGCAGTACTTC. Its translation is CASSADRGWSEQYF.